This entry is about one T cell receptor (beta chain). These data come from a study of blood T cell repertoires in COVID-19. The authors' processing: Amplification of reference gene primers provided the estimated nucleated cell counts. The method was immunoSEQ multiplex PCR; TCRdb's version includes in-frame clones alone and lacks a portion of them. That table gives V, J and clone size, and the DNA gave D and trimming. The sample lists around 260,000 clones; over 65% were seen once. CDR3 length equals 13 residues. The germline CDR1 and CDR2 sequences are SGHTA and FQGTGA. Trimming shortened V by 3 bases and J by 4 bases, and 9 bases separated the two germline ends.

The chain links TRBV7-3 to TRBJ2-5; no clear D gene. Sequenced input: peripheral blood. This TCR came from a man aged 55 to 70 who had recovered from COVID-19. CDR3 sequence: CASSFYNLETQYF. The DNA for the CDR3 is TGTGCCAGCAGCTTTTACAACCTAGAGACCCAGTACTTC.